The 12 T cell receptor beta chains reported below all come from one sample, sequenced in a study of neoadjuvant anti-PD-1 for oral cavity cancer. The protocol was immunoSEQ multiplex PCR, while the TCRdb copy is restricted to in-frame clones and leaves out a portion. The sample shows approximately 35,000 clones, 87% of them seen only once. The input for sequencing was PBMCs, taken before nivolumab (anti-PD-1) treatment. The origin of the receptors is a person aged 40 to 85 with oral cavity squamous cell carcinoma.

V is TRBV6-5 and J is TRBJ2-3, with TRBD1 matching 7 bases. Germline CDR1 is MNHEY and CDR2 is SVGAGI. Unmatched junction bases numbered 8, after V lost 4 bases and J lost 1 base. The CDR3 covers 16 residues. CDR3 sequence reads: CASSSTGVWGTDTQYF. Here the CDR3 DNA reads TGTGCCAGCAGTTCAACAGGGGTTTGGGGCACAGATACGCAGTATTTT.

The chain has TRBV7-9 and TRBJ2-1; D might be TRBD1 or TRBD2, each matching 5 bases. Trimming took off 3 bases at V and 0 bases at J, with 6 bases between the two ends. This CDR3 comprises 14 residues. Germline V lookup: CDR1 SEHNR, CDR2 FQNEAQ (reference sequence). The CDR3 bases are TGTGCCAGCAGCTTTGGGGGCTCCTACAATGAGCAGTTCTTC. Amino acid sequence: CASSFGGSYNEQFF.

The V and J genes are TRBV15 and TRBJ1-6, with a weak D call TRBD1 (5 bases). CDR1 and CDR2 (germline): LNHNV, YYDKDF (reference sequence). This CDR3 is 14 amino acids long. Trimming removed 1 base at V and 7 bases at J, with 8 bases between. The CDR3 here is CATSRGNRNSPLHF. CDR3 DNA sequence: TGTGCCACCAGCAGAGGGAACAGGAATTCACCCCTCCACTTT.

The rearrangement uses TRBV27 and TRBJ2-3; TRBD2 aligns across 9 bases. V shed 4 bases, J shed 4 bases, and the junction held 9 bases outside the gene matches. The CDR3 spans 16 residues. Looked up from germline, CDR1 is MNHEY and CDR2 is SMNVEV (reference sequence). The CDR3 DNA is TGTGCCAGCAGTTCCTCAGAGCGGGGGGTCCCAGATACGCAGTATTTT. Translating gives CASSSSERGVPDTQYF.

The genes are TRBV6-1 and TRBJ1-1; D call uncertain. The V end was cut by 2 bases, the J end by 0 bases, with 10 bases between. The length of the CDR3 is 15 residues. Germline lookup yields CDR1 MNHNS and CDR2 SASEGT. CDR3 in amino acids: CASSEIGVMNTEAFF. In nucleotides, the CDR3 is TGTGCCAGCAGTGAAATTGGAGTCATGAACACTGAAGCTTTCTTT.

The chain has TRBV10-3 and TRBJ1-4; TRBD1 matches 7 bases. The CDR3 has 15 amino acids. Per germline, CDR1 ENHRY and CDR2 SYGVKD. V trimming: 2 bases; J trimming: 5 bases; junction bases outside the gene matches: 5. CDR3 sequence reads: CAISEGDRQNEKLFF. DNA for the CDR3: TGTGCCATCAGTGAGGGGGACAGACAGAATGAAAAACTGTTTTTT.

This clone was picked up one time. V gene TRBV11-3 combines with J gene TRBJ2-1; tentatively, D is TRBD1 or TRBD2 (7 bases each). CDR3 length equals 15 residues. The germline V gene encodes CDR1 SGHNT and CDR2 YENEEA. The ends were cut back, 4 bases at V and 6 bases at J, with 16 bases in the middle. The CDR3 DNA reads as TGTGCCAGCAGCTCCGGGGGGAGGGGGCTCAATGAGCAGTTCTTC. Protein sequence: CASSSGGRGLNEQFF.

This CDR3 is CASSVDFSDYEQYF. CDR3 bases: TGTGCCAGCAGTGTAGATTTCAGCGACTACGAGCAGTACTTC. J is TRBJ2-7 and V is TRBV25-1; D remains ambiguous. With 4 bases removed from V and 3 bases from J, the gap between germline ends came to 13 bases. Germline V gives CDR1 MGHDK, CDR2 SYGVNS. CDR3 length: 14 amino acids.

This clone showed up just once. The chain carries TRBV28 and TRBJ1-5; D remains ambiguous. The germline gives CDR1 MDHEN, CDR2 SYDVKM. The CDR3 length is 13 residues. V lost 3 bases and J lost 5, with 8 bases in between. In DNA, the CDR3 is TGTGCCAGCAGTTTCAGTGCCGATCAGCCCCAGCATTTT. Its translation: CASSFSADQPQHF.

This clone has just one count. V and J are TRBV4-3 and TRBJ1-5; no clear D gene. CDR1 is LGHNA, CDR2 YSLEER, per germline. Trimming cost V 1 base and J 1 base, with 5 bases left between them. The length of the CDR3 is 14 residues. The CDR3 bases are TGCGCCAGCAGCCAAGGGAGGAGCAATCAGCCCCAGCATTTT. It yields the protein CASSQGRSNQPQHF.

V and J are TRBV29-1 and TRBJ2-1; tentatively, D is TRBD1 or TRBD2 (6 bases each). V was shortened by 7 bases and J by 16 bases, with 17 bases between the two germline ends. The germline gives CDR1 SQVTM, CDR2 ANQGSEA. This CDR3 has 10 residues. The CDR3 DNA reads as TGCAGCGCCGGTGGGGGGCGCGAATTCTTC. Protein sequence: CSAGGGREFF.

This chain connects TRBV7-9 to TRBJ2-5, with a weak D call TRBD2 (5 bases). Trimming removed 8 bases from V and 4 bases from J, with 14 bases in between. The CDR3 contains 13 residues. From germline, CDR1 is SEHNR and CDR2 FQNEAQ (reference sequence). The CDR3 DNA reads TGTGCCAGCCTCCTGGGGAGCGGAGAGACCCAGTACTTC. This sequence encodes CASLLGSGETQYF.